This T cell receptor (beta chain) was captured in a study of blood T cell repertoires in COVID-19 (dated by TCRdb to the early 2020s). Background on the whole study: Samples from collaborators originated in the United States, Italy and Spain and spanned both the acute and convalescent phases of COVID-19. The material from the prospective study consisted of cDNA or gDNA derived from T cells, B-cell-depleted T cells, or PBMCs. Deeply sampled blood TCRbeta repertoires from subjects exposed to, actively infected with, or recovered from COVID-19 were included in the dataset. The repertoires were released in a freely available public database intended as a resource for research on the immune response to SARS-CoV-2. The samples were drawn from two sources: the first 160 participants of the ongoing ImmuneRACE study, and over 950 subjects contributed by 6 global collaborators. The sample metadata nearly always contained a de-identified subject ID, COVID-19 status, age in years and sex. Where available, HLA class I and class II types were obtained from metadata supplied by the sample provider rather than from assay-based typing.

A distance of 10 bases separates the germline ends of V and J, which lose 4 bases and 4 bases respectively. CDR3 length: 12 amino acids, cysteine to phenylalanine. The CDR3 DNA has 36 bases and is translated from base 1. Sequences SQVTM (CDR1) and ANQGSEA (CDR2) are obtained from the germline V gene. TCRbeta CDR3 regions were amplified from genomic DNA using the immunoSEQ Assay, a bias-controlled multiplex PCR. As for the authors' bioinformatics: Nucleated cell counts per sample were estimated from amplification of reference gene primers within the assay. Sequence reads were collapsed and filtered to measure the absolute abundance of every unique TCRbeta CDR3 rearrangement. Productive Simpson clonality was computed per sample as the square root of Simpson's diversity index over productive rearrangements. TCRdb provides this immuneACCESS table in a form limited to in-frame rearrangements. Some clones are lacking; in checked studies, under half of them reflect an unresolved V gene, and why the rest are absent is not known. V and J calls plus clone size are reproduced from that table; the DNA served to infer D and trimming. This sample gives hundreds of thousands of clones in total; 75% to 90% of them show up just once. The ten largest clones take up 2.5% to 3.5% of the sample.

The full study reports these points: How much clinical and demographic metadata was included differed by source and by participant, and the metadata was provided uncurated.

This clone was detected only a few times. The antigen it recognizes is unknown. No quality values exist for individual bases; no much larger clone is one base distant. Enrolling through a virtual design, the prospective study's participants ranged in age from roughly 18 to 90 years and lived across roughly 24 United States geographic areas. To assign participants to cohorts, the prospective study relied on clinical history that participants themselves reported in a screening survey and a study questionnaire. In the prospective study, mobile phlebotomists collected whole blood, serum and a nasopharyngeal or oropharyngeal swab from each participant. Prospective study participants could optionally give additional blood draws and questionnaires over a roughly two-month period. Before DNA extraction, blood samples from the prospective study were shipped at room temperature or frozen.

The receptor's source is a woman aged 40 to 50 with acute COVID-19. The sequenced sample consisted of PBMCs or T cells enriched from blood (not recorded which). The chain couples TRBV29-1 to TRBJ1-2; the best D guess is TRBD1, with 5 bases matching. The CDR3 loop reads CSVARDFYGYTF. The nucleotides read TGCAGCGTTGCCAGGGATTTCTATGGCTACACCTTC.